This entry features one T cell receptor (beta chain) sequence. This specimen comes from a study of blood T cell repertoires in COVID-19. Whole-study context: Acute and convalescent COVID-19 specimens originated in the United States, Italy and Spain. T cells, B-cell-depleted T cells, or PBMCs supplied cDNA or gDNA.

Germline V CDR1 and CDR2: GTSNPN, SVGIG (reference sequence). The CDR3 has 15 residues. The V gene lost 2 bases and the J gene lost 0 bases, with 11 bases spanning the gap. Here immunoSEQ multiplex PCR was the method, and the copy in TCRdb shows in-frame clones only, minus some. The sample lists 200,000 or so clones, about nine tenths occurring once. Participant age was roughly 18 to 100 years, and participants resided in fewer than 25 US areas. Self-reported history from a screening survey and questionnaire set each donor's cohort. The V and J genes are TRBV30 and TRBJ1-3; the D is unclear. The source of this sequence is a woman in her thirties or forties with acute COVID-19. Sequencing input: PBMCs or T cells enriched from blood (not recorded which). CDR3 coding DNA: TGTGCCTGGAGTAAGGCAGCGTACTCTGGAAACACCATATATTTT. It specifies CAWSKAAYSGNTIYF.